The rows below give T cell receptor beta chains drawn from one sample of a study of shared clonotypes between healthy human individuals. Assay used: immunoSEQ multiplex PCR; TCRdb lists only in-frame clones, some missing. The sample records under 850,000 clones, 92% being singletons. The sequenced sample was naive CD8+ T cells sorted from blood. Receptors were obtained from a young man in good health. Both conserved end residues are part of each CDR3. Part of the rows lack a size; the others show once, few, many or a class for expanded clones.

V	size	J	CDR3
TRBV11-2	.	TRBJ2-2	CASSSVIWDRMNTGELFF
TRBV27	.	TRBJ2-7	CASSKPGPIYEQYF
TRBV30	.	TRBJ1-4	CAWLKQGGGEKLFF
TRBV5-1	.	TRBJ2-7	CASSLAPGGVYEQYF
TRBV27	.	TRBJ2-7	CASSGVAPYEQYF
TRBV5-1	.	TRBJ2-3	CASSPSGRRVDTQYF
TRBV4-1	.	TRBJ2-3	CASSLSHSPHRTDTQYF
TRBV11-3	.	TRBJ2-2	CASSISTNTGELFF
TRBV5-8	.	TRBJ2-5	CASSLGLAGGSETQYF
TRBV4-1	.	TRBJ2-3	CASSLAGGPSTDTQYF
TRBV6-5	.	TRBJ2-5	CASSLHGDQETQYF
TRBV10-1	.	TRBJ1-1	CASSQGTEAFF
TRBV10-2	few	TRBJ1-3	CASRQGDSGNTIYF
TRBV4-1	.	TRBJ2-7	CASSLRYGGRSSYEQYF
TRBV29-1	.	TRBJ2-5	CSVVGRETQYF
TRBV11-2	.	TRBJ2-7	CASSSRGPGDLSYEQYF
TRBV13	.	TRBJ2-1	CASSLRGTSGIEQFF
TRBV27	.	TRBJ2-7	CASSLRSTYEQYF
TRBV29-1	.	TRBJ1-1	CSVLTGNTEAFF
TRBV5-1	.	TRBJ1-1	CASSPSIGQNTEAFF
TRBV2	.	TRBJ2-1	CASSPGHSTYNEQFF
TRBV7-9	.	TRBJ2-3	CASSPRLARSSTDTQYF
TRBV9	.	TRBJ2-7	CASSVETSGASEQYF
TRBV7-9	once	TRBJ2-5	CAFPTGHRETQYF
TRBV7-9	.	TRBJ2-3	CASSLRDVPDTQYF
TRBV27	.	TRBJ2-1	CASGTSGSGNEQFF
TRBV13	.	TRBJ2-7	CASSFESSPYEQYF
TRBV28	few	TRBJ2-7	CASSKQGKFYEQYF
TRBV5-8	once	TRBJ1-5	CASSSGTGGDQPQHF
TRBV7-9	.	TRBJ1-1	CASSPPTEVNTEAFF
TRBV6-1	.	TRBJ2-7	CASSELHGGHGLYEQYF
TRBV7-9	.	TRBJ2-7	CASSSKSGQGSYEQYF
TRBV5-1	.	TRBJ2-7	CASSPRVGGYEQYF
TRBV27	.	TRBJ1-2	CASRPGPTVGYTF
TRBV4-2	once	TRBJ2-1	CASSLDELAGGSYNEQFF
TRBV6-5	.	TRBJ2-1	CASSPLTSGSHEQFF
TRBV6-6	.	TRBJ2-2	CASSTASGRRAGELFF
TRBV7-2	.	TRBJ2-5	CASSLTGTGGRETQYF
TRBV7-9	.	TRBJ1-2	CASSQSGQPPNYGYTF
TRBV11-2	.	TRBJ2-7	CASSPGQGFSEQYF